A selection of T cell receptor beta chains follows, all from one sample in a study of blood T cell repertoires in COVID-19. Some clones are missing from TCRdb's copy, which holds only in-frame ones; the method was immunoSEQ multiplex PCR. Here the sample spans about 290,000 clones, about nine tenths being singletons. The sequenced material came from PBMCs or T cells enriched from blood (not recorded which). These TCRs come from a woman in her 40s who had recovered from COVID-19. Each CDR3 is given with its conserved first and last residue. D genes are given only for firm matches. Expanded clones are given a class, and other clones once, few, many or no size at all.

CDR3: CASSLNRQETQYF
DNA: TGTGCCAGCAGCTTAAATAGACAAGAGACCCAGTACTTC
D: .
V: TRBV7-3
J: TRBJ2-5
size: .

CDR3: CASSSRTEADEKLFF
DNA: TGTGCCAGCAGCTCCCGGACAGAAGCGGATGAAAAACTGTTTTTT
D: .
V: TRBV5-4
J: TRBJ1-4
size: once

CDR3: CASSLGESGDTQYF
DNA: TGCGCCAGCAGCTTGGGGGAAAGCGGAGATACGCAGTATTTT
D: .
V: TRBV5-1
J: TRBJ2-3
size: once

CDR3: CASRSLGTGNTEAFF
DNA: TGTGCCAGCAGGTCACTTGGGACAGGGAACACTGAAGCTTTCTTT
D: TRBD1
V: TRBV28
J: TRBJ1-1
size: .

CDR3: CASSYQQVATQETQYF
DNA: TGTGCCAGCAGTTACCAGCAGGTCGCAACTCAAGAGACCCAGTACTTC
D: .
V: TRBV6-5
J: TRBJ2-5
size: .

CDR3: CASSTWGSRGDYEQYF
DNA: TGTGCCAGCAGCACTTGGGGATCCAGGGGAGATTACGAGCAGTACTTC
D: .
V: TRBV7-9
J: TRBJ2-7
size: .

CDR3: CASSGGDRNTDTQYF
DNA: TGTGCCAGCAGCGGAGGGGACAGAAACACAGATACGCAGTATTTT
D: .
V: TRBV5-4
J: TRBJ2-3
size: .

CDR3: CASSWASGRLGYEQYF
DNA: TGTGCCAGCAGCTGGGCTAGCGGGAGGCTGGGATACGAGCAGTACTTC
D: TRBD2
V: TRBV7-8
J: TRBJ2-7
size: .

CDR3: CASRDSATNEKLFF
DNA: TGTGCCAGCCGAGACAGTGCAACTAATGAAAAACTGTTTTTT
D: .
V: TRBV27
J: TRBJ1-4
size: .

CDR3: CASSPGIRANYGYTF
DNA: TGTGCCAGCTCACCGGGGATACGTGCTAACTATGGCTACACCTTC
D: .
V: TRBV2
J: TRBJ1-2
size: .

CDR3: CASSPAVRGIAKNIQYF
DNA: TGCGCCAGCAGCCCCGCGGTCCGCGGTATAGCCAAAAACATTCAGTACTTC
D: .
V: TRBV5-1
J: TRBJ2-4
size: once

CDR3: CASSSSGVTGELFF
DNA: TGTGCTAGCAGCTCTTCGGGGGTGACCGGGGAGCTGTTTTTT
D: .
V: TRBV7-7
J: TRBJ2-2
size: .

CDR3: CSVALPASHYEQYF
DNA: TGCAGCGTTGCATTGCCTGCCAGTCACTACGAGCAGTACTTC
D: .
V: TRBV29-1
J: TRBJ2-7
size: .

CDR3: CASSQDRGQPQHF
DNA: TGCGCCAGCAGCCAAGACAGGGGTCAGCCCCAGCATTTT
D: .
V: TRBV4-3
J: TRBJ1-5
size: .

CDR3: CASRFSTEAFF
DNA: TGTGCCAGCAGGTTCAGCACTGAAGCTTTCTTT
D: .
V: TRBV2
J: TRBJ1-1
size: .

CDR3: CASSVDTGSYNEQFF
DNA: TGTGCCAGCAGCGTAGATACAGGGTCCTACAATGAGCAGTTCTTC
D: .
V: TRBV9
J: TRBJ2-1
size: .

CDR3: CASSQNSGASTGELFF
DNA: TGCGCCAGCAGCCAGAACTCTGGGGCCAGCACCGGGGAGCTGTTTTTT
D: .
V: TRBV5-1
J: TRBJ2-2
size: .

CDR3: CASSQGDRGVYGYTF
DNA: TGTGCCAGCAGCCAAGGGGACAGGGGTGTTTATGGCTACACCTTC
D: TRBD1
V: TRBV3-1/TRBV3-2
J: TRBJ1-2
size: .

CDR3: CASSGARGLSEAFF
DNA: TGTGCCAGTAGTGGGGCAAGGGGGCTTTCTGAAGCTTTCTTT
D: TRBD1
V: TRBV19
J: TRBJ1-1
size: .

CDR3: CASSFAGDYGYTF
DNA: TGTGCCAGCAGCTTCGCCGGGGATTATGGCTACACCTTC
D: .
V: TRBV5-4
J: TRBJ1-2
size: .

CDR3: CASSLARSTEAFF
DNA: TGCGCCAGCAGTCTAGCCCGTTCCACTGAAGCTTTCTTT
D: .
V: TRBV4-1
J: TRBJ1-1
size: .

CDR3: CASSAPGQGKYEQYF
DNA: TGTGCCAGTAGTGCCCCGGGACAGGGGAAGTACGAGCAGTACTTC
D: TRBD1
V: TRBV19
J: TRBJ2-7
size: .

CDR3: CASSPGLNYGYTF
DNA: TGCGCCAGCAGTCCAGGGCTGAACTATGGCTACACCTTC
D: .
V: TRBV10-2
J: TRBJ1-2
size: .

CDR3: CASSVQLNSPLHF
DNA: TGTGCCAGCAGTGTACAGCTGAATTCACCCCTCCACTTT
D: .
V: TRBV2
J: TRBJ1-6
size: .

CDR3: CASSLATGFSGNTIYF
DNA: TGCGCCAGCAGCTTGGCCACAGGGTTCTCTGGAAACACCATATATTTT
D: .
V: TRBV5-1
J: TRBJ1-3
size: .

CDR3: CASSLTGGNSPLHF
DNA: TGTGCCAGCAGTCTCACAGGGGGTAATTCACCCCTCCACTTT
D: TRBD1
V: TRBV5-6
J: TRBJ1-6
size: .

CDR3: CASSGGGETQYF
DNA: TGTGCCAGCAGTGGAGGTGGGGAGACCCAGTACTTC
D: .
V: TRBV2
J: TRBJ2-5
size: .

CDR3: CASSPLAGGLNEQFF
DNA: TGTGCCAGCAGCCCCCTAGCGGGAGGGCTAAATGAGCAGTTCTTC
D: TRBD2
V: TRBV9
J: TRBJ2-1
size: .

CDR3: CSVGTGQDYGYTF
DNA: TGCAGCGTAGGGACAGGGCAGGACTATGGCTACACCTTC
D: TRBD1
V: TRBV29-1
J: TRBJ1-2
size: .

CDR3: CASSPEEFYGYTF
DNA: TGTGCCAGCAGCCCGGAGGAATTTTATGGCTACACCTTC
D: .
V: TRBV5-8
J: TRBJ1-2
size: .

CDR3: CASTNDRDGKTQYF
DNA: TGCGCCAGTACCAATGACAGGGACGGGAAGACCCAGTACTTC
D: TRBD1
V: TRBV5-1
J: TRBJ2-5
size: .

CDR3: CASSPQESGYTF
DNA: TGTGCCAGCAGCCCACAGGAGTCTGGCTACACCTTC
D: .
V: TRBV7-9
J: TRBJ1-2
size: .

CDR3: CASSFDRVNNSPLHF
DNA: TGTGCCAGCAGCTTTGACAGGGTTAATAATTCACCCCTCCACTTT
D: TRBD1
V: TRBV11-2
J: TRBJ1-6
size: .

CDR3: CASSLGTDQPQHF
DNA: TGCGCCAGCAGCTTGGGTACAGATCAGCCCCAGCATTTT
D: .
V: TRBV5-1
J: TRBJ1-5
size: .

CDR3: CASSVEPTGVHHF
DNA: TGTGCCAGCAGCGTAGAGCCCACAGGGGTTCACCACTTT
D: TRBD1
V: TRBV9
J: TRBJ1-6
size: .

CDR3: CASSLGGLLRSYTF
DNA: TGTGCCAGCAGCTTAGGGGGGCTCCTGAGGAGCTACACCTTC
D: .
V: TRBV7-9
J: TRBJ1-2
size: .

CDR3: CASSYGSSRGLTEAFF
DNA: TGTGCCAGCAGTTACGGGAGTAGCAGGGGGCTGACTGAAGCTTTCTTT
D: TRBD1
V: TRBV6-2/TRBV6-3
J: TRBJ1-1
size: .

CDR3: CASSSVAGTIQFF
DNA: TGTGCCAGCAGCTCCGTCGCCGGGACTATCCAGTTCTTC
D: TRBD2
V: TRBV7-3
J: TRBJ2-1
size: .

CDR3: CASSLGTEAGYTF
DNA: TGCGCCAGCAGCTTGGGGACAGAAGCTGGCTACACCTTC
D: .
V: TRBV5-1
J: TRBJ1-2
size: .